This passage covers 10 T cell receptor beta chains from one sample sequenced in a study of T cells in localized non-small cell lung cancer. Sequenced by immunoSEQ multiplex PCR; TCRdb stores in-frame clones only, minus some. The data contain around 15,000 clones, roughly 86% of them singletons. Here the sequenced sample was peripheral blood mononuclear cells, taken before any cancer treatment. The receptors were gathered from a male donor aged 60 or over with stage II lung adenocarcinoma.

The chain carries TRBV10-3 and TRBJ2-7; 8 positions match TRBD2. Germline assignment: CDR1 ENHRY and CDR2 SYGVKD. With 8 bases clipped from V and 3 bases from J, the junction kept 12 bases outside the gene matches. The CDR3 is 15 residues long. The CDR3 here is CAIREGSSGLYEQYF. The CDR3 DNA reads TGTGCCATCCGGGAGGGGAGCTCCGGGCTCTACGAGCAGTACTTC.

The V call is TRBV18, the J call TRBJ2-3, with D perhaps TRBD1 (6 bases). The CDR3 spans 15 residues. Trimming left V 1 base short and J 1 base short, with 9 bases between. Germline assignment: CDR1 KGHSH and CDR2 LQKENI. The CDR3 DNA is TGTGCCAGCTCACCACAGGGGGTCGGCACAGATACGCAGTATTTT. This gives the protein CASSPQGVGTDTQYF. Supplemented by reference TRBV18 and TRBJ2-3, the full variable domain reads NAGVMQNPRHLVRRRGQEARLRCSPMKGHSHVYWYRQLPEEGLKFMVYLQKENIIDESGMPKERFSAEFPKEGPSILRIQQVVRGDSAAYFCASSPQGVGTDTQYFGPGTRLTVL.

The rearrangement links TRBV29-1 to TRBJ1-4; D is undetermined. The CDR3 runs 13 residues. Germline V CDR1 and CDR2: SQVTM, ANQGSEA. Trimming cost V 4 bases and J 9 bases, with 15 bases left between them. CDR3 loop: CSVVVASAQKLFF. Here the CDR3 DNA reads TGCAGCGTTGTAGTAGCCTCGGCTCAAAAACTGTTTTTT.

The V gene is TRBV7-9, the J gene TRBJ1-2; 7 bases match TRBD1. Trimming at V came to 3 bases and at J to 1 base, leaving 2 bases not matched to a gene. This CDR3 has 14 residues. From germline, CDR1 is SEHNR and CDR2 FQNEAQ (reference sequence). CDR3 sequence: CASSLGTVNYGYTF. The CDR3 coding sequence is TGTGCCAGCAGCTTGGGGACAGTTAACTATGGCTACACCTTC.

The chain employs TRBV27 and TRBJ2-1, with D perhaps matching TRBD2 (5 bases). Trimming pared 0 bases from V and 9 bases from J, leaving 15 bases between. The CDR3 is made up of 15 amino acids. Germline V gene data show CDR1 as MNHEY and CDR2 as SMNVEV (reference sequence). DNA for the CDR3: TGTGCCAGCAGTTTATCGGCTAGCCCACCAACTGAGCAGTTCTTC. This sequence encodes CASSLSASPPTEQFF.

The CDR3 DNA is TGTGCCAGCAGCTTAGCGACATCAGGGGTGAACACTGAAGCTTTCTTT. This sequence encodes CASSLATSGVNTEAFF. The chain joins TRBV7-8 to TRBJ1-1; D perhaps matches TRBD1 (6 bases). CDR3 length: 16 amino acids. V lost 0 bases to trimming and J lost 0 bases, with 11 bases between them. CDR1 and CDR2 (germline): SGHVS, FQNEAQ.

The chain has TRBV11-3 and TRBJ2-4, with D uncertain. CDR1 and CDR2 from the germline V gene are SGHNT and YENEEA. The germline V and J ends were trimmed by 7 bases and 2 bases, with 15 bases remaining between them. CDR3 length: 15 amino acids. CDR3 sequence (DNA): TGTGCCAGCAACCCACGCCCTGGGACCAAAAACATTCAGTACTTC. It yields the protein CASNPRPGTKNIQYF.

The chain carries TRBV9 and TRBJ2-5, with a possible D match to TRBD1 (5 bases). This CDR3 contains 14 residues. Germline V gene sequence: CDR1 SGDLS, CDR2 YYNGEE. V dropped 0 bases and J dropped 5 bases, with 11 bases sitting between them. CDR3 sequence reads: CASSVEAGWETQYF. As DNA, the CDR3 is TGTGCCAGCAGCGTAGAAGCAGGGTGGGAGACCCAGTACTTC.

The V call is TRBV6-5, the J call TRBJ2-1; 8 bases map to TRBD2. CDR1 MNHEY and CDR2 SVGAGI come from the germline V gene. The trim removed 4 bases at V and 6 bases at J, leaving 8 bases unmatched. The CDR3 covers 15 residues. CDR3 loop: CASSCEAGEGNEQFF. CDR3 DNA: TGTGCCAGCAGTTGCGAAGCGGGAGAGGGCAATGAGCAGTTCTTC.

This chain joins TRBV5-4 and TRBJ1-1, with a tentative D call TRBD1 (5 bases). The germline gives CDR1 SGHNT, CDR2 YYREEE (reference sequence). The CDR3 spans 13 residues. Trimming cost V 8 bases and J 0 bases, with 11 bases left between them. The CDR3 spells CASSQGLNTEAFF. The CDR3 DNA is TGTGCCAGTTCTCAGGGACTGAACACTGAAGCTTTCTTT.